What follows are 3 T cell receptor beta chains derived from one specimen sequenced in a study of naive and memory T cell subsets. Two oligonucleotides, mixed equimolar, formed the beta constant-region primer covering TRBC1 and TRBC2. MiXCR, run by TCRdb on the UMI-ligation and nested PCR reads, gives a single entry per CDR3 protein. The table has some 36,000 distinct CDR3 sequences, approximately 12% seen once. The sequenced sample was effector memory CD4+ T cells from blood. The subset denotes: effector memory, CD45RA- CD27-. The source of these receptors is a human donor in good health.

Only a few counts were recorded for this clonotype. V gene TRBV7-6 combines with J gene TRBJ2-1, with D maybe TRBD2 (6 bases). V lost 1 base, J lost 0 bases, and 10 bases lay in between. The CDR3 contains 16 residues. CDR1 is SGHVS, CDR2 FNYEAQ, per germline. CDR3 sequence (DNA): TGTGCCAGCAGCTTAGATAGCGGTTACTCCTACAATGAGCAGTTCTTC. Its protein product is CASSLDSGYSYNEQFF. Complete variable domain (other parts from reference TRBV7-6 and TRBJ2-1): GAGVSQSPRYKVTKRGQDVALRCDPISGHVSLYWYRQALGQGPEFLTYFNYEAQQDKSGLPNDRFSAERPEGSISTLTIQRTEQRDSAMYRCASSLDSGYSYNEQFFGPGTRLTVL.

The table lists this clonotype with a few counts. This chain joins TRBV6-2 or TRBV6-3 and TRBJ2-2; perhaps TRBD1 as D (6 bases). The germline V gene has CDR1 MNHEY and CDR2 SVGEGT. The CDR3 spans 15 residues. V was cut by 6 bases and J by 2 bases, with 13 bases left in between. CDR3 bases: TGTGCCAGCAGAAGTGGGGGACAAAACACCGGGGAGCTGTTTTTT. It yields the protein CASRSGGQNTGELFF.

This clonotype has a count of ten or more. CDR3 coding DNA: TGTGCCAGCAGTTGGGCGCCAGCGGGAGCCCAAGAGACCCAGTACTTC. Its translation: CASSWAPAGAQETQYF. This sequence joins TRBV12-3 or TRBV12-4 and TRBJ2-5; 8 nucleotides align to TRBD2. The CDR3 runs 16 residues. V shed 4 bases and J 1 base; nucleotides not matched to a gene: 8.